This TCR beta chain was captured in a study of T cell responses to AZD1222 COVID-19 vaccine. The protocol was immunoSEQ multiplex PCR, while the TCRdb copy is restricted to in-frame clones and leaves out a portion. The sample gives roughly 150,000 clones, 91% of which show up once; about 3.8% is in the top ten. The CDR3 is made up of 14 amino acids. The V gene's germline CDR1 is SQVTM and CDR2 ANQGSEA. Germline trimming cut 4 bases from V and 1 base from J; bases unmatched to any gene: 4. Sequencing was performed on peripheral blood, taken 28 days after the second AZD1222 dose. The chain has TRBV29-1 and TRBJ2-5; 9 positions match TRBD2. This clonotype originated in an adult who received the AZD1222 COVID-19 vaccine. For the CDR3, the DNA is TGCAGCGTTGCCGGGACTAGCTTCCAAGAGACCCAGTACTTC. Translated, it gives CSVAGTSFQETQYF.